This paragraph covers one TCR beta chain sequence. These data are taken from a study of blood T cell repertoires in COVID-19. Study details: Samples came from the United States, Italy and Spain, spanning acute and convalescent COVID-19. T cells, B-cell-depleted T cells, or PBMCs provided the cDNA or gDNA that served as material.

The CDR3 has 16 amino acids. The trim removed 9 bases at V and 0 bases at J, leaving 13 bases unmatched. As originally analysed: Using reference gene primer amplification, nucleated cell counts were estimated. Sequencing used immunoSEQ multiplex PCR; TCRdb keeps in-frame clones, though not all of them. V, J and clone size are taken as reported in that table, and D and trimming were inferred from the DNA itself. The sample comprises roughly 87,000 clones, roughly 88% of which are singletons, and roughly 27% rests with the top ten. The chain has TRBV23-1 and TRBJ1-2; TRBD1 matches at 7 bases. TRBV23-1 is treated as an ORF (open reading frame) with a function not yet certain. The receptor was isolated from a human donor in a cohort sampled during active COVID-19. The specimen was peripheral blood. Here the CDR3 reads CARTGQPGSANYGYTF. The CDR3 nucleotides read TGCGCCAGGACGGGACAGCCAGGCTCAGCTAACTATGGCTACACCTTC.